The sequence of this TCR beta chain was determined in a study of T cells in narcolepsy. In the case of this clone: Its antigen remains unidentified.

Notes on the study in general: In some patient and control memory CD4+ samples, autoreactive clones were absent.

Trimming removed 6 bases from V and 5 bases from J, with 12 bases in between. There are 13 residues in the CDR3. Germline loops: CDR1 LGHNT, CDR2 FRNRAP. Clones were read by immunoSEQ multiplex PCR, and TCRdb kept only the in-frame ones, dropping some. The data show under 40,000 clones, over 80% seen once. The rearrangement uses TRBV12-5 and TRBJ2-3; D tentatively fits TRBD1 or TRBD2 (6 bases each). Sequencing was done on a sample of memory (CD45RA-) CD4+ T cells from blood. This clonotype originated in a human donor in good health. Here the CDR3 reads CASGPRGGDTQYF. The CDR3 DNA reads as TGTGCTAGTGGCCCCAGGGGAGGAGATACGCAGTATTTT.